This TCR beta chain comes out of a study of Ad26.COV2.S vaccination and SARS-CoV-2 variants (dated by TCRdb to about 2021). About the investigation overall: Vaccine-arm donors were drawn from COV1001, a multicentre, randomized, double-blind, placebo-controlled phase I-IIa trial of Ad26.COV2.S in healthy adults. Ad26.COV2.S was administered intramuscularly at 5 x 10^10 or 1 x 10^11 viral particles, either as a single shot or as two shots given 56 days apart. TCRbeta repertoire sequencing served as the tool for gauging how specific and how broad the SARS-CoV-2-reactive T cell receptors were following Ad26.COV2.S vaccination. The TCR-sequenced set comprised about 32 samples: some 20 Ad26.COV2.S vaccine recipients, 5 placebo recipients and 8 SARS-CoV-2 convalescent individuals. Trial participants were randomized into five groups of five: low-dose or high-dose Ad26.COV2.S given once or twice, or placebo on both occasions. Investigators did not know the trial group allocation while performing experiments and assessing outcomes. Overall study outcomes, separate from this receptor: Compared with placebo recipients, Ad26.COV2.S recipients showed higher spike-specific TCR breadth (P = 0.0014). The authors noted that the TCR breadth and depth analyses may have underestimated total T cell responses. After vaccination, spike-specific CD8+ and CD4+ T cell responses were reported to show substantial breadth. Vaccine and placebo recipients had similar non-spike TCR breadth, a finding consistent with the vaccine containing only spike. Comparing responses between vaccine doses or regimens was not something the study was powered to do.

The immunoSEQ Assay was used to sequence TCRbeta CDR3 regions. After extraction, genomic DNA underwent amplification by bias-controlled multiplex PCR, followed by high-throughput sequencing. Turning to the authors' computational methods: Collapsing and filtering of sequences were performed to quantify the absolute abundance of each unique TCRbeta CDR3 region. Usable DNA was measured by amplifying reference genes present in all nucleated cells, and TCRbeta template counts were normalized to that usable DNA to estimate T cell fraction. Repertoire TCRs were annotated as SARS-CoV-2-specific by exact matching of V gene, CDR3 amino acid sequence and J gene to a known reactive TCR set. The reference SARS-CoV-2 TCR set came from MIRA and was filtered for enrichment in COVID-19-positive ImmuneCODE repertoires, removing public or cross-reactive TCRs. Drawing on the MIRA antigens, annotated TCRs were analysed further at the level of specific ORF or position within ORF. Breadth was defined as the number of annotated unique rearrangements divided by the total number of unique productive rearrangements, and depth was defined as the summed frequency of the annotated unique rearrangements. Two-sided Wilcoxon rank-sum tests were applied when comparing TCR breadth between groups. TCRdb obtained this table from immuneACCESS and retained in-frame rearrangements with V and J assigned. These tables miss some clones; where compared with another copy, unresolved V genes account for less than half of the shortfall, and the remainder is unexplained. V, J and clone size are taken as reported in that table, and D and trimming were inferred from the DNA itself. Within this sample are fewer than 400,000 clones, with 75% to 90% of them counted one time only. The ten largest clones take up about 3.6% of the sample.

In its sample, this clone was seen a few times. The target of this receptor is not known. One base away there is no much larger clone; base qualities are not given. In light of the paper, this sample's treatment or condition label describes: around 19 received Ad26.COV2.S at low or high dose, single or two shots; 5 received placebo; per-sample allocation not given. Repertoires of vaccine and placebo recipients were sequenced from samples taken on day 63 after the first injection. Between 29 July and 7 August 2020, Cohort 1b enrolled 25 adults aged 18-55 years at one site in Boston, USA. As a vaccine, Ad26.COV2.S was a replication-incompetent adenovirus type 26 vector that expressed a prefusion-stabilized SARS-CoV-2 spike protein derived from the original Wuhan strain. The sample in question was peripheral blood, obtained in a trial of Ad26.COV2.S vaccine versus placebo. The sequence came from a person aged 18-65 years who received the Ad26.COV2.S COVID-19 vaccine or a placebo.

In nucleotides, the sequence is TGTGCCAGCAGCATACCTTCGACAGGGAGGGACACTGAAGCTTTCTTT. It translates as CASSIPSTGRDTEAFF. This chain is built from TRBV6-6 and TRBJ1-1; 7 of the junction bases match TRBD1. As encoded in the germline V gene (reference sequence), CDR1 is MNHNY while CDR2 is SVGAGI. The CDR3 numbers 16 residues from cysteine through phenylalanine. Just CDR3 DNA is preserved here, 48 bases in frame from base 1. Germline trimming: 6 bases from V, 3 bases from J; junction bases outside gene matches: 13.